This T cell receptor (beta chain) comes out of a study of T cell responses to AZD1222 COVID-19 vaccine. The study, taken as a whole, reports: Females made up more of the donors, who were largely white British, and clonal diversity may have come out too low.

Sequencing used immunoSEQ multiplex PCR; TCRdb keeps in-frame clones, though not all of them. The sample carries under 150,000 clones, around 90% recorded once. The CDR3 has 14 residues. Germline-derived CDR1 and CDR2 are KGHDR and SFDVKD. The V segment lost 3 bases and the J segment 6 bases; nucleotides outside the gene matches: 4. Worth noting for this clone: As yet, its antigen is unknown.

This sample comprised peripheral blood, obtained on day 0 of AZD1222 vaccination. The chain links TRBV24-1 to TRBJ1-5, with 7 nucleotides matching TRBD1. This clonotype was obtained from an adult in good health. CDR3 sequence: CATSDAGGSQPQHF. The CDR3 bases are TGTGCCACCAGTGATGCAGGGGGTAGTCAGCCCCAGCATTTT.